The clone carrying this T cell receptor beta chain occurred many times. The target antigen is unknown. Using a J-beta primer mix together with a sample-barcoded 5' primer, a second PCR was run for roughly 7 to 11 cycles. Through a template-switch adaptor with 12 random nucleotides, each cDNA molecule received a tag. TCRdb re-analysed the 5' RACE reads in MiXCR, keeping a single row per CDR3 protein. This table has about 590,000 distinct CDR3 sequences, 25% to 35% appearing once. This record comes from a study of blood T cells in healthy people across ages. Study overall: Template switching caught about one barcoded beta molecule for each two T cells.

Study-level results: Long-lived and aged donors differed, with more naive CD4+ cells and higher diversity in the long-lived.

The V gene end was trimmed by 6 bases and the J gene end by 5 bases; junction bases not matched to a gene: 8. CDR1 is KGHSH and CDR2 is LQKENI in the germline V gene. This CDR3 is built from 15 residues. The sequence derives from a woman at least 80 years old in good health. The source material was blood. This chain connects TRBV18 to TRBJ2-3; 10 positions match TRBD1. CDR3 nucleotide sequence: TGTGCCAGCTCTCTGAGACAGGGGGCAAGAGATACGCAGTATTTT. It specifies CASSLRQGARDTQYF.